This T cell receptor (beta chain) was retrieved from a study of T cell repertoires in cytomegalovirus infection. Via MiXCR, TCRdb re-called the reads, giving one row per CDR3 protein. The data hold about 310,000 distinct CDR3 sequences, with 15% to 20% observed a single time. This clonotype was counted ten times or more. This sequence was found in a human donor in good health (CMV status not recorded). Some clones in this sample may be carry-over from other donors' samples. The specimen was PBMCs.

CDR3 sequence (DNA): TGTGCCAGCGGAGTCGGCCAGGGGGCCACCCAGTACTTC. Translating it yields CASGVGQGATQYF. The rearrangement links TRBV12-3 or TRBV12-4 to TRBJ2-5, with 8 positions matching TRBD1. After removal of 8 bases from V and 8 bases from J, the junction contained 10 bases not matched to a gene. The CDR3 length is 13 residues.